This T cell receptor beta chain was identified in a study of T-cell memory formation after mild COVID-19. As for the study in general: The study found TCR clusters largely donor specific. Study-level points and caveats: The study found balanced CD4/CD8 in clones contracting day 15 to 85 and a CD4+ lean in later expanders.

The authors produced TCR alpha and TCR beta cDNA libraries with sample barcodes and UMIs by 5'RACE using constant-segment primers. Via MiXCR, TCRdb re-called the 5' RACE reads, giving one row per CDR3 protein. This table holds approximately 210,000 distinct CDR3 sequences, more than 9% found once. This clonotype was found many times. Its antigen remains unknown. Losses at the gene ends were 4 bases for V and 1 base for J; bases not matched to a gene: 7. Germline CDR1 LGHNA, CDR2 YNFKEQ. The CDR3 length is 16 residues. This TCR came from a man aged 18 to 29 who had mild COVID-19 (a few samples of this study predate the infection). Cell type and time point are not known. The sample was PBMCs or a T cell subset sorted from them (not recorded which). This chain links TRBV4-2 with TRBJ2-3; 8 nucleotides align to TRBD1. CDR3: CASSLQTGGRTDTQYF. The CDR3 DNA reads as TGTGCCAGCAGCCTCCAAACAGGGGGACGCACAGATACGCAGTATTTT.